The next 18 T cell receptor beta chains were all read from a single sample in a study of T cell responses to AZD1222 COVID-19 vaccine. The assay was immunoSEQ multiplex PCR, and TCRdb's table has in-frame clones only and misses some. Of some 120,000 clones in the sample, 92% were seen once. The material sequenced was peripheral blood, taken on day 0 of AZD1222 vaccination. The source of these receptors is an adult in good health.

The gene calls are TRBV5-5 and TRBJ2-1; D possibly corresponds to TRBD2 (6 bases). Between the trimmed V and J ends, which lost 4 bases and 3 bases, there was a span of 11 bases. Germline V lookup: CDR1 SGHKS, CDR2 YYEKEE (reference sequence). The CDR3 sequence is 14 residues long. The CDR3 coding sequence is TGTGCCAGCAGCGCTGGCGGGGACTACAATGAGCAGTTCTTC. Translated: CASSAGGDYNEQFF.

This chain connects TRBV28 to TRBJ1-5; D gene uncertain. V was cut by 3 bases and J by 4 bases, with 10 bases left in between. CDR3 length: 14 amino acids. In germline, CDR1 is MDHEN, CDR2 SYDVKM. CDR3 coding DNA: TGTGCCAGCAGTTTGGGGTCCTTTAATCAGCCCCAGCATTTT. Protein: CASSLGSFNQPQHF.

The rearrangement links TRBV7-8 to TRBJ2-7; 11 bases are shared with TRBD2. This CDR3 region has 15 residues. Germline V gives CDR1 SGHVS, CDR2 FQNEAQ. Germline trimming cut 3 bases from V and 6 bases from J; bases unmatched to any gene: 7. The CDR3 is CASSFPTSGALEQYF. The CDR3 DNA follows: TGTGCCAGCAGCTTTCCGACTAGCGGGGCCCTCGAGCAGTACTTC.

This rearrangement joins TRBV5-6 to TRBJ1-2, with D unclear. This CDR3 is 13 amino acids long. V lost 1 base, J lost 2 bases, and 6 bases lay in between. Germline CDR1 is SGHDT and CDR2 is YYEEEE. The CDR3 sequence: CASSLTANYGYTF. The CDR3 DNA reads TGTGCCAGCAGCTTGACAGCCAACTATGGCTACACCTTC.

This chain connects TRBV7-9 to TRBJ2-1, with TRBD2 matching 8 bases. Losses at the gene ends were 7 bases for V and 8 bases for J; bases not matched to a gene: 22. The CDR3 has 18 residues. Per the germline V gene, CDR1 is SEHNR and CDR2 is FQNEAQ (reference sequence). The CDR3 nucleotides read TGTGCCAGCAAACCGAGTGAGAGCGGGAGATTCATAATGGATGAGCAGTTCTTC. This translates into CASKPSESGRFIMDEQFF.

This CDR3 is CASSPFLGSNYGYTF. The CDR3 bases are TGTGCCAGCTCACCATTTCTTGGGAGTAACTATGGCTACACCTTC. The rearrangement links TRBV18 to TRBJ1-2, with no clear D. CDR3 length: 15 amino acids. Trimming removed 2 bases at V and 1 base at J, with 11 bases between. Germline loops: CDR1 KGHSH, CDR2 LQKENI.

The V gene is TRBV6-5, the J gene TRBJ2-5; D remains unclear. V lost 2 bases to trimming and J lost 2 bases, with 6 bases between them. Germline values: CDR1 MNHEY, CDR2 SVGAGI. CDR3 length: 13 amino acids. CDR3 coding DNA: TGTGCCAGCAGTTACCGGCGACAAGAGACCCAGTACTTC. Translating it yields CASSYRRQETQYF.

In its sample, this clone was seen once. This sequence joins TRBV18 and TRBJ2-7, with 9 bases that match TRBD2. The CDR3 runs 16 residues. Per germline, CDR1 KGHSH and CDR2 LQKENI. V was clipped by 0 bases and J by 4 bases; unmatched bases: 7. The CDR3 coding sequence is TGTGCCAGCTCACCACCGTCTCTAGCGGGGTCATACGAGCAGTACTTC. Translating it yields CASSPPSLAGSYEQYF.

The chain employs TRBV5-1 and TRBJ2-1; 12 bases agree with TRBD2. Germline CDR1 and CDR2: SGHRS and YFSETQ. This CDR3 is 15 amino acids long. After removal of 4 bases from V and 8 bases from J, the junction contained 7 bases not matched to a gene. CDR3 DNA: TGCGCCAGCAGCCCTCGACTAGCGGGAGCGGATGAGCAGTTCTTC. This translates into CASSPRLAGADEQFF.

On this clone itself: This sample includes further DNA sequences coding for the same CDR3. The chain uses TRBV18 and TRBJ2-3, with D hard to call. The V gene's germline CDR1 is KGHSH and CDR2 LQKENI. CDR3 length: 13 amino acids. Trimming shortened V by 0 bases and J by 0 bases, and 1 base separated the two germline ends. This CDR3 reads CASSPPSTDTQYF. The CDR3 DNA reads TGTGCCAGCTCACCACCTAGCACAGATACGCAGTATTTT.

The gene calls are TRBV14 and TRBJ2-7; the match to TRBD1 covers 9 bases. The V gene end was trimmed by 3 bases and the J gene end by 3 bases; junction bases not matched to a gene: 6. Germline loops: CDR1 SGHDN, CDR2 FVKESK. The length of the CDR3 is 15 residues. In DNA, the CDR3 is TGTGCCAGCAGCCAGGAGGACAGGGGATTCTACGAGCAGTACTTC. Translated, it gives CASSQEDRGFYEQYF.

The table lists this clone with a few counts. This same CDR3 is encoded by further DNA sequences in the sample. This chain connects TRBV7-3 to TRBJ2-1, with 9 positions matching TRBD2. The CDR3 is 18 amino acids. V gave up 1 base and J gave up 5 bases; unmatched junction bases: 12. Germline-derived CDR1 and CDR2 are SGHTA and FQGTGA. The CDR3 sequence: CASSLILLGAGGDNEQFF. CDR3 in DNA: TGTGCCAGCAGCTTAATCCTTCTTGGGGCGGGGGGGGACAATGAGCAGTTCTTC. The variable domain in full, with the rest retrieved from reference TRBV7-3 and TRBJ2-1, is GAGVSQTPSNKVTEKGKYVELRCDPISGHTALYWYRQSLGQGPEFLIYFQGTGAADDSGLPNDRFFAVRPEGSVSTLKIQRTERGDSAVYLCASSLILLGAGGDNEQFFGPGTRLTVL.

As regards this clone: The sample contains more than one DNA sequence encoding this CDR3. For the CDR3, the DNA is TGTGCCAGCAGCGTAGAGGGAAGCGGAAACACCATATATTTT. Amino acids: CASSVEGSGNTIYF. This chain links TRBV9 with TRBJ1-3; D ambiguous. V dropped 0 bases and J dropped 4 bases, with 8 bases sitting between them. The CDR3 has 14 amino acids. The germline V gene encodes CDR1 SGDLS and CDR2 YYNGEE.

This clone was seen just once. The chain joins TRBV5-1 to TRBJ1-3, with TRBD1 matching 7 bases. The CDR3 has 14 amino acids. CDR1 is SGHRS and CDR2 is YFSETQ in the germline V gene. The ends lost 4 bases at V and 4 bases at J; junction bases unmatched: 5. In DNA, the CDR3 is TGCGCCAGCAGCCTACCGGGACAGGGAAACACCATATATTTT. This encodes CASSLPGQGNTIYF.

This clone has just a few counts. The rearrangement links TRBV11-2 to TRBJ2-7, with 12 bases that match TRBD2. CDR1 is SGHAT and CDR2 is FQNNGV in the germline V gene. CDR3 length: 15 residues. Trimming removed 4 bases from V and 4 bases from J; junction bases left unmatched: 5. The CDR3 region has the DNA TGTGCCAGCAGCTCCTGGACTAGCGGGGATTACGAGCAGTACTTC. This codes for CASSSWTSGDYEQYF.

The chain carries TRBV19 and TRBJ2-7; D may be TRBD1 (6 bases). The germline CDR1 and CDR2 sequences are LNHDA and SQIVND (reference sequence). The CDR3 has 14 residues. V was shortened by 3 bases and J by 3 bases, with 12 bases between the two germline ends. CDR3 sequence reads: CASSITGNGYEQYF. The CDR3 nucleotides are TGTGCCAGTAGTATCACAGGGAACGGCTACGAGCAGTACTTC.

CDR3 DNA sequence: TGTGCCAGCAGTTCCCCCGGACTTGGACTACATGGCTACACCTTC. It encodes CASSSPGLGLHGYTF. The chain is built from TRBV27 and TRBJ1-2, with D unresolved. The V end lost 4 bases, the J end lost 6 bases, and 18 bases lay between the germline ends. This CDR3 region has 15 residues. The V gene's germline CDR1 is MNHEY and CDR2 SMNVEV (reference sequence).

Comments on this clone: Other nucleotide sequences from this sample produce the same CDR3. The chain combines TRBV3-1 (or the pseudogene TRBV3-2) with TRBJ1-2; no clear D gene. From germline, CDR1 is LGHDT and CDR2 YNNKEL (reference sequence). V was pared by 1 base and J by 5 bases, with 2 bases between. This CDR3 comprises 11 residues. CDR3 in DNA: TGTGCCAGCAGCCAAGGTTATGGCTACACCTTC. This codes for CASSQGYGYTF.